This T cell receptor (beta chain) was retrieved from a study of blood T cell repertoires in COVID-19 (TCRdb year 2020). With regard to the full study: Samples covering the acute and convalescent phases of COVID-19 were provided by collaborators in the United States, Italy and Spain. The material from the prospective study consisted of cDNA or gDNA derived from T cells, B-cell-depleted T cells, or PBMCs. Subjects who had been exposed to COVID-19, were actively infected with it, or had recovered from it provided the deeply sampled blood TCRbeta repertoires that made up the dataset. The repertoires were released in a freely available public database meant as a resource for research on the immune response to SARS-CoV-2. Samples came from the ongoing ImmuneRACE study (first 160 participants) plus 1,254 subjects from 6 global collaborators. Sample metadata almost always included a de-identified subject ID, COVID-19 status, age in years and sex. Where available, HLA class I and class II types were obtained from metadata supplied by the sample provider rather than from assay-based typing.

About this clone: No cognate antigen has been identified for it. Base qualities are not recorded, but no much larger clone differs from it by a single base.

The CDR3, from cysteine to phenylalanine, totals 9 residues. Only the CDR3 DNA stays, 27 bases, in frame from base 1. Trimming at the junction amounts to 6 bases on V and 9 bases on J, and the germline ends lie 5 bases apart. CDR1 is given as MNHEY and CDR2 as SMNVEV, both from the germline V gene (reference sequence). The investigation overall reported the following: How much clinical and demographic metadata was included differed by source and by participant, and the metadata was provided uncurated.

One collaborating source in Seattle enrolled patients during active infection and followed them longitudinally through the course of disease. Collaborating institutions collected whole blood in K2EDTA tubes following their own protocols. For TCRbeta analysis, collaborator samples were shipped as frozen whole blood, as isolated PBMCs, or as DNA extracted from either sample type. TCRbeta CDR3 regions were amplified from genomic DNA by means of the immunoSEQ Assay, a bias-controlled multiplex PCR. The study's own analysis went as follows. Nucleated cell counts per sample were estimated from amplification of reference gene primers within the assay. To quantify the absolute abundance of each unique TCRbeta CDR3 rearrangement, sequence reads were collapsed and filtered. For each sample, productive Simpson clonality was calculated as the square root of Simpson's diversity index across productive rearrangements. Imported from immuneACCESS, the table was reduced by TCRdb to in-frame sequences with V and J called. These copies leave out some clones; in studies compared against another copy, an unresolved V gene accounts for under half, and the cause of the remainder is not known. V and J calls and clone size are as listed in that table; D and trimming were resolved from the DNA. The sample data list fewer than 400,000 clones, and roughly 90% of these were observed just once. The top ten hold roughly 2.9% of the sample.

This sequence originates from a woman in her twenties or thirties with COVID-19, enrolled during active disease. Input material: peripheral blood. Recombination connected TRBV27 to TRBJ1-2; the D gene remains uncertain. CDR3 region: CASRESYTF. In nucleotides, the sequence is TGTGCCAGCAGGGAGAGCTACACCTTC.